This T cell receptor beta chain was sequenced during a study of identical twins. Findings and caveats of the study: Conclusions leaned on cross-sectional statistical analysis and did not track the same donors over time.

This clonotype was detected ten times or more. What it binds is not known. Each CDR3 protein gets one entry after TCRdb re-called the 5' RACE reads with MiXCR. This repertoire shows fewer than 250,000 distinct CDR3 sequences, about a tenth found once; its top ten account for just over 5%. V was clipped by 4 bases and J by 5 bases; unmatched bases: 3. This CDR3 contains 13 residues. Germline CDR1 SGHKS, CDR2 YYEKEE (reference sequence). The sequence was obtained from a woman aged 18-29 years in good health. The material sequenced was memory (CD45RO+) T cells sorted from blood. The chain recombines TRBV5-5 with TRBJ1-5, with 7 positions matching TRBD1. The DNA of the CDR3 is TGTGCCAGCAGCCGGGACAGTCATCAGCCCCAGCATTTT. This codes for CASSRDSHQPQHF. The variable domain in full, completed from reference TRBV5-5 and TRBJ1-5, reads DAGVTQSPTHLIKTRGQQVTLRCSPISGHKSVSWYQQVLGQGPQFIFQYYEKEERGRGNFPDRFSARQFPNYSSELNVNALLLGDSALYLCASSRDSHQPQHFGDGTRLSIL.